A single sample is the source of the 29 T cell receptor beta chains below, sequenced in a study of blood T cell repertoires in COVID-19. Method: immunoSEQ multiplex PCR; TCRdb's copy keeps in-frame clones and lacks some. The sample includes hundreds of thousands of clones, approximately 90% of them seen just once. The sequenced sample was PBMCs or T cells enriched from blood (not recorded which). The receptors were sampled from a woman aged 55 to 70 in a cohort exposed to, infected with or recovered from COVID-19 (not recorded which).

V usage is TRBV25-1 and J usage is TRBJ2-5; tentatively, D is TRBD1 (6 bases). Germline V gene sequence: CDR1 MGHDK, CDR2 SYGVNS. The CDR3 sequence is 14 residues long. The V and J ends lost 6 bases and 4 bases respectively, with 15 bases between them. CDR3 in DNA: TGTGCCAGCAGAGATTGGGACATTTCAGAGACCCAGTACTTC. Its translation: CASRDWDISETQYF.

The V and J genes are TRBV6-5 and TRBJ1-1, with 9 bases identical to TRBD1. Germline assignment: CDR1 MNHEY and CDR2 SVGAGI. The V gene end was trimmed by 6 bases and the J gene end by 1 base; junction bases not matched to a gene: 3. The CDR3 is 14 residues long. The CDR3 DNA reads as TGTGCCAGCAGCACAGGGGGCGCGAACACTGAAGCTTTCTTT. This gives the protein CASSTGGANTEAFF.

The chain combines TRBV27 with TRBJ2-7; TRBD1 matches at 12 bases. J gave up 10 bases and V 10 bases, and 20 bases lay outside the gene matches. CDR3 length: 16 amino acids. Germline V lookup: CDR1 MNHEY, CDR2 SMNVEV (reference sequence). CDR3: CATRHRGGTGGFPQYF. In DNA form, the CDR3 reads TGTGCCACCAGACATCGGGGGGGGACAGGGGGCTTCCCACAGTACTTC.

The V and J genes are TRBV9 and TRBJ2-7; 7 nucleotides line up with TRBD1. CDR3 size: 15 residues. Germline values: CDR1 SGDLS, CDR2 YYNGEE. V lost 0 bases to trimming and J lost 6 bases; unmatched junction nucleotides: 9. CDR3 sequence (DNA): TGTGCCAGCAGCGTAGGGGGCAGGGGGAATAGCGAGCAGTACTTC. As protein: CASSVGGRGNSEQYF.

Written as DNA, the CDR3 is TGTGCCAGCAGCACGGGACTAGCGGGAGGGGGTGGCTACAATGAGCAGTTCTTC. Its translation: CASSTGLAGGGGYNEQFF. The chain recombines TRBV5-4 with TRBJ2-1, with TRBD2 matching over 16 bases. The J segment lost 3 bases and the V segment lost 4 bases, leaving 7 bases of the junction unmatched. The CDR3 consists of 18 residues. Germline V gene sequence: CDR1 SGHNT, CDR2 YYREEE (reference sequence).

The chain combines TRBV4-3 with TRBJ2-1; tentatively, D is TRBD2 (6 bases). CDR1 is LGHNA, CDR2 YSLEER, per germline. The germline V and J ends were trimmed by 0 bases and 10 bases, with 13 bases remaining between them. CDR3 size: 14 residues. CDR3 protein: CASSQEKFGLEQFF. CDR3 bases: TGCGCCAGCAGCCAAGAGAAATTTGGACTAGAGCAGTTCTTC.

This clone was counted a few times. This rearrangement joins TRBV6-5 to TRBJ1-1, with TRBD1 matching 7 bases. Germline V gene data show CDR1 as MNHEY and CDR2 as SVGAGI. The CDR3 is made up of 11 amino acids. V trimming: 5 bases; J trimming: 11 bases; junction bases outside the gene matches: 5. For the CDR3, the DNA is TGTGCCAGCAGTCGCGGGACAGAGGCTTTCTTT. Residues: CASSRGTEAFF.

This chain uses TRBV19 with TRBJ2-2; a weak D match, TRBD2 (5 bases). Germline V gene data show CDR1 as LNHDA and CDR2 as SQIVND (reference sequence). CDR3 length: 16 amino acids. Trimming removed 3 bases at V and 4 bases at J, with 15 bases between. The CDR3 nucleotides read TGTGCCAGTAGTATGGGTCTAGCAGGTGTCACCGGGGAGCTGTTTTTT. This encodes CASSMGLAGVTGELFF. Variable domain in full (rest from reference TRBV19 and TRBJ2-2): DGGITQSPKYLFRKEGQNVTLSCEQNLNHDAMYWYRQDPGQGLRLIYYSQIVNDFQKGDIAEGYSVSREKKESFPLTVTSAQKNPTAFYLCASSMGLAGVTGELFFGEGSRLTVL.

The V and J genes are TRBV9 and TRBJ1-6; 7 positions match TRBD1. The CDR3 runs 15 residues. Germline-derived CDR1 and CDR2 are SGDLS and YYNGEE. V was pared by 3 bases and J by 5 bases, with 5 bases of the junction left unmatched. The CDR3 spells CASSATGQNNSPLHF. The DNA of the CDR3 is TGTGCCAGCAGCGCGACGGGACAGAATAATTCACCCCTCCACTTT.

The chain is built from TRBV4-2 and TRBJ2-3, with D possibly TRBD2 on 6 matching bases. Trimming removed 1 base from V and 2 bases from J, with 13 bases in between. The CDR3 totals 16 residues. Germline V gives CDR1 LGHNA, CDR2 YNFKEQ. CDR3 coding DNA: TGTGCCAGCAGCCAAGGGCGGGCGGGGACCACAGATACGCAGTATTTT. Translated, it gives CASSQGRAGTTDTQYF.

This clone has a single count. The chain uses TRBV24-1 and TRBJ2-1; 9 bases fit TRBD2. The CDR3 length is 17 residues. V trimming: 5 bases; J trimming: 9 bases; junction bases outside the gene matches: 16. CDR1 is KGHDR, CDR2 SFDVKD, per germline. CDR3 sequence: CATSVDSAGGWGREQFF. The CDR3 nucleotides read TGTGCCACCAGTGTAGATTCGGCGGGAGGGTGGGGACGTGAGCAGTTCTTC.

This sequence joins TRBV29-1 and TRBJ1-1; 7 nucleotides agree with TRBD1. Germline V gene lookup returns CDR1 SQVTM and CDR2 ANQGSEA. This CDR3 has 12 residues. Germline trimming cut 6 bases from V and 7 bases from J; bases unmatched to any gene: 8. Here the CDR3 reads CSVQTQGGEAFF. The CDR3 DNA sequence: TGCAGCGTCCAAACCCAGGGGGGTGAAGCTTTCTTT.

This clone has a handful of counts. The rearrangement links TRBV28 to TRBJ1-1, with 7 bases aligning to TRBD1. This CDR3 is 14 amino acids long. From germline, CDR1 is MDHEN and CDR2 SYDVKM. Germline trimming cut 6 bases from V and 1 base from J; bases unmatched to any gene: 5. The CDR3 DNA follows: TGTGCCAGCAGACGACAGGGTCGGAACACTGAAGCTTTCTTT. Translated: CASRRQGRNTEAFF.

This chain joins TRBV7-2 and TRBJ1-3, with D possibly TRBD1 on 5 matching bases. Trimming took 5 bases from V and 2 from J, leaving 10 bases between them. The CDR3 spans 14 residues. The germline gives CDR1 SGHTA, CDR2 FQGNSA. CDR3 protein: CASSPLGPGNTIYF. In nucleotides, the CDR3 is TGTGCCAGCAGCCCACTGGGGCCTGGAAACACCATATATTTT.

The CDR3 nucleotides read TGTGCCAGCAGCGACTCTAGCGGGGAGAACTACAATGAGCAGTTCTTC. Protein product: CASSDSSGENYNEQFF. This rearrangement joins TRBV7-3 to TRBJ2-1; 9 nucleotides line up with TRBD2. The CDR3 consists of 16 residues. Trimming cost V 5 bases and J 3 bases; bases outside gene matches: 8. Germline V gene lookup returns CDR1 SGHTA and CDR2 FQGTGA.

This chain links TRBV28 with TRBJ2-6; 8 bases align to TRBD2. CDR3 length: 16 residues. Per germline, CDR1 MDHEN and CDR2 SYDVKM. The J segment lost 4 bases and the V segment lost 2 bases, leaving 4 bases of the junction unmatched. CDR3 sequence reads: CASSLGGGRGANVLTF. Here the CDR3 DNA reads TGTGCCAGCAGTTTAGGCGGGGGGCGAGGGGCCAACGTCCTGACTTTC.

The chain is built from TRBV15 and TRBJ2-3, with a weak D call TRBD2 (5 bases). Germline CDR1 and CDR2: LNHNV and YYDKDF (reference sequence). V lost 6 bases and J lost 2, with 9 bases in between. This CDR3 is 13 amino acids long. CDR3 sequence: CATSQRLTDTQYF. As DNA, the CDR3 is TGTGCCACCAGTCAGCGGCTCACAGATACGCAGTATTTT.

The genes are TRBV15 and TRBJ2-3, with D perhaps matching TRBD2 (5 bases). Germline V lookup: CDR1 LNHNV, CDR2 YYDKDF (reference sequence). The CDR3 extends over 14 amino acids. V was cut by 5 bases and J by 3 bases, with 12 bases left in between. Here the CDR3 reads CATSRTLGTDTQYF. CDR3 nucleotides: TGTGCCACCAGCCGGACTCTAGGGACAGATACGCAGTATTTT. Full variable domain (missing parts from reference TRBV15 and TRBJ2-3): DAMVIQNPRYQVTQFGKPVTLSCSQTLNHNVMYWYQQKSSQAPKLLFHYYDKDFNNEADTPDNFQSRRPNTSFCFLDIRSPGLGDTAMYLCATSRTLGTDTQYFGPGTRLTVL.

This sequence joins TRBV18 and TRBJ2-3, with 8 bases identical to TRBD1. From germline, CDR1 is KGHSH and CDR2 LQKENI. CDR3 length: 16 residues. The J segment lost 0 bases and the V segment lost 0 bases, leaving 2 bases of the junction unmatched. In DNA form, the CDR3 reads TGTGCCAGCTCACCACCGACAGGGGAGAGCACAGATACGCAGTATTTT. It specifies CASSPPTGESTDTQYF.

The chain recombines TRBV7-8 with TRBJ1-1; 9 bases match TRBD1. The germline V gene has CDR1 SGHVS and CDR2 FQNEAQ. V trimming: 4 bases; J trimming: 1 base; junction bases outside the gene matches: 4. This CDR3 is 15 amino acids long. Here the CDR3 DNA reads TGTGCCAGCAGCTCGCCGGGACAGGGGAACACTGAAGCTTTCTTT. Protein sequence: CASSSPGQGNTEAFF.

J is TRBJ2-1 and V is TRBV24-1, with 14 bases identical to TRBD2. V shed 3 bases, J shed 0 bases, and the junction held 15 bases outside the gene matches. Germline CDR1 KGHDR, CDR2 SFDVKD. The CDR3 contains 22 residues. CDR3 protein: CATSDPSQGSGTSGSSYNEQFF. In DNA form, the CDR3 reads TGTGCCACCAGTGATCCGTCCCAGGGATCCGGGACTAGCGGGAGCTCCTACAATGAGCAGTTCTTC.

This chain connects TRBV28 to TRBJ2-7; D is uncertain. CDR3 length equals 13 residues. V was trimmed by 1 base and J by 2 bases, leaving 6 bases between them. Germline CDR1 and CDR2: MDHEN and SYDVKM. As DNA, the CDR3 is TGTGCCAGCAGTTTATCGGAGACCTACGAGCAGTACTTC. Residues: CASSLSETYEQYF.

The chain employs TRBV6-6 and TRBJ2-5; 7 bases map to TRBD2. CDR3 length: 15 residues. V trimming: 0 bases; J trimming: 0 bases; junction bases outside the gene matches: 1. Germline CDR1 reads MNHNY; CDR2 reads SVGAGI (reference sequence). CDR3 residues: CASSYSGGYQETQYF. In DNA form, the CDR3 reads TGTGCCAGCAGTTACTCGGGAGGGTACCAAGAGACCCAGTACTTC.

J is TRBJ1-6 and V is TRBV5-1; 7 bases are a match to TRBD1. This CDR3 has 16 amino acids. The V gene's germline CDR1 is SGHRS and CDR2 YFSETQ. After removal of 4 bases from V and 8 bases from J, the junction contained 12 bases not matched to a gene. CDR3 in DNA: TGCGCCAGCAGCCCCCTACCCCAGGGGGTGGATTCACCCCTCCACTTT. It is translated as CASSPLPQGVDSPLHF. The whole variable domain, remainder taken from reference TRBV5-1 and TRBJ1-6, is KAGVTQTPRYLIKTRGQQVTLSCSPISGHRSVSWYQQTPGQGLQFLFEYFSETQRNKGNFPGRFSGRQFSNSRSEMNVSTLELGDSALYLCASSPLPQGVDSPLHFGNGTRLTVT.

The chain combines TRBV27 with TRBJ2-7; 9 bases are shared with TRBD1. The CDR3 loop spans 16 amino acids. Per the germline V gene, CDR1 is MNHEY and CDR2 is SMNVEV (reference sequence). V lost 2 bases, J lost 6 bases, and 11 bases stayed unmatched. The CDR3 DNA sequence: TGTGCCAGCAGTTTAGCCGGGACAGGGTCCATTCCCGAGCAGTACTTC. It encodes CASSLAGTGSIPEQYF.

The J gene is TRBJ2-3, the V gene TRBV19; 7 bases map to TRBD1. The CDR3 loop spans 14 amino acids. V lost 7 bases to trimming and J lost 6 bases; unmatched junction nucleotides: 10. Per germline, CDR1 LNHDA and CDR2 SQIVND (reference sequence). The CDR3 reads CASKDTGVGDTQYF. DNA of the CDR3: TGTGCCAGTAAGGACACAGGGGTAGGGGATACGCAGTATTTT. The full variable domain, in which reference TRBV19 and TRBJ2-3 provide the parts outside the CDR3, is DGGITQSPKYLFRKEGQNVTLSCEQNLNHDAMYWYRQDPGQGLRLIYYSQIVNDFQKGDIAEGYSVSREKKESFPLTVTSAQKNPTAFYLCASKDTGVGDTQYFGPGTRLTVL.

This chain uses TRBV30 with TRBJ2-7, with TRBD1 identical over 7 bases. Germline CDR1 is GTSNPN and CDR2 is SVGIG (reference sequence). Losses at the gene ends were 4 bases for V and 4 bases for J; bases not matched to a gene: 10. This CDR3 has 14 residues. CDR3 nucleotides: TGTGCCTGGAACCCAACAGGGGCCAAGTACGAGCAGTACTTC. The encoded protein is CAWNPTGAKYEQYF. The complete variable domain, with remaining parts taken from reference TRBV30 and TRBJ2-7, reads SQTIHQWPATLVQPVGSPLSLECTVEGTSNPNLYWYRQAAGRGLQLLFYSVGIGQISSEVPQNLSASRPQDRQFILSSKKLLLSDSGFYLCAWNPTGAKYEQYFGPGTRLTVT.

CDR3 sequence reads: CASSLQQGTEAFF. The CDR3 DNA reads as TGTGCCAGCAGCTTGCAACAGGGCACTGAAGCTTTCTTT. J is TRBJ1-1 and V is TRBV5-5; weak D call: TRBD1 (6 bases). In germline, CDR1 is SGHKS, CDR2 YYEKEE (reference sequence). This CDR3 is built from 13 residues. With 1 base removed from V and 4 bases from J, the gap between germline ends came to 8 bases.

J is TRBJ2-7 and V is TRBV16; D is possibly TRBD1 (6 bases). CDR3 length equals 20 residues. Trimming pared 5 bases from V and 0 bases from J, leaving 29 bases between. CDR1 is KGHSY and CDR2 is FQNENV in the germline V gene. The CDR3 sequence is CASSSSSFGTNTLSSYEQYF. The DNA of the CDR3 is TGTGCCAGCAGCTCCTCTTCCTTCGGGACAAATACCCTCAGCTCCTACGAGCAGTACTTC. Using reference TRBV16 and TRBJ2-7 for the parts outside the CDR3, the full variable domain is GEEVAQTPKHLVRGEGQKAKLYCAPIKGHSYVFWYQQVLKNEFKFLISFQNENVFDETGMPKERFSAKCLPNSPCSLEIQATKLEDSAVYFCASSSSSFGTNTLSSYEQYFGPGTRLTVT.